This TCR beta chain appears in the sequencing data of a study of OX40 agonist ivuxolimab in advanced cancers. The length of the CDR3 is 14 residues. Looked up from germline, CDR1 is SGHDN and CDR2 is FVKESK. V was trimmed by 2 bases and J by 6 bases, leaving 13 bases between them. Only in-frame clones appear in the TCRdb table, and some are missing; sequencing was by immunoSEQ multiplex PCR. This sample yields approximately 54,000 clones, of which more than 65% are seen a single time; just over 3% belongs to the top ten. The receptor comes from an adult with an advanced solid tumor such as melanoma, head and neck, liver or kidney cancer. This material consisted of CD4+ or CD8+ T cells sorted from blood, taken in a trial of the OX40 agonist ivuxolimab. The rearrangement links TRBV14 to TRBJ1-1; D uncertain. The CDR3 coding sequence is TGTGCCAGCAGCCAAACCCCCTTTAAGGCTGAAGCTTTCTTT. Encoded protein: CASSQTPFKAEAFF.